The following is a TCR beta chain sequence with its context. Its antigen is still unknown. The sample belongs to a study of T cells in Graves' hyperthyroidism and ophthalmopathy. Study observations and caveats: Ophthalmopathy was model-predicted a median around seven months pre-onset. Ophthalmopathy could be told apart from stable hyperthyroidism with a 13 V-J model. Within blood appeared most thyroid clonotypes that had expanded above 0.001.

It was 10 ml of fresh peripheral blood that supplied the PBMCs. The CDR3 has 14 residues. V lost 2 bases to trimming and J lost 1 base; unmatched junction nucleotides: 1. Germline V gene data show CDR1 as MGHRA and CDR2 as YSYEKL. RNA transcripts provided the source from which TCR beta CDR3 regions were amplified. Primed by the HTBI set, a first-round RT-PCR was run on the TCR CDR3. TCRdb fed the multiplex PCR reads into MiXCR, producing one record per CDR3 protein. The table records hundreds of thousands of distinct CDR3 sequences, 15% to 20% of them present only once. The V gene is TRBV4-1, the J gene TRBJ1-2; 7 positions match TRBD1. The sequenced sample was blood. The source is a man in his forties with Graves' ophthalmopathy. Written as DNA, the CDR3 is TGCGCCAGCAGCCAAAACAGGGGTAACTATGGCTACACCTTC. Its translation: CASSQNRGNYGYTF.